Detailed here is one T cell receptor (beta chain). Antigen specificity is unknown. The record originates from a study of Tregs in tolerant kidney transplant recipients. In the study overall: The nonmyeloablative bone marrow transplants came from related graft donors, with transient mixed chimerism.

Regulatory T cells were sorted from thawed PBMCs rested overnight at 37°C with around 200 IU/ml IL-2. Findings and caveats of the study: Changing PCR primers prevented nucleotide comparison between some patients' samples. Tolerant patients' donor-specific Tregs expanded beyond overall Tregs, suggesting antigen-driven growth.

The method was immunoSEQ multiplex PCR; TCRdb's version includes in-frame clones alone and lacks a portion of them. This table holds some 15,000 clones, roughly 75% found once. Germline V lookup: CDR1 SGHRS, CDR2 YFSETQ. This CDR3 comprises 18 residues. V was cut by 0 bases and J by 3 bases, with 22 bases left in between. V gene TRBV5-1 combines with J gene TRBJ2-7; a possible D gene is TRBD2 (7 bases). The receptor's source is a human donor who received a combined kidney and bone marrow transplant. Sequencing used Tregs from blood, obtained before the transplant. The CDR3 nucleotides read TGCGCCAGCAGCTTGGCCGGGTCTGGCCAGGGAGGGGGCTACGAGCAGTACTTC. It yields the protein CASSLAGSGQGGGYEQYF.